The 8 T cell receptor beta chains in this list originate from one sample, sequenced in a study of blood T cell repertoires in COVID-19. Some clones are missing from TCRdb's copy, which holds only in-frame ones; the method was immunoSEQ multiplex PCR. The table lists tens of thousands of clones, less than 95% of them singletons, with around 8.3% in the top ten. The sequenced sample was peripheral blood. The receptors were sampled from a woman aged 40 to 50 with active COVID-19.

This chain connects TRBV2 to TRBJ2-7; no definite D call. The CDR3 has 12 residues. The germline CDR1 and CDR2 sequences are SNHLY and FYNNEI. Trimming stripped 2 bases from V and 4 bases from J, with 6 bases between. CDR3: CASSERGYEQYF. The CDR3 nucleotides read TGTGCCAGCAGTGAACGAGGTTACGAGCAGTACTTC.

This clone was recorded once. The rearrangement uses TRBV21-1 and TRBJ1-1; TRBD1 was called by the table and not checked on the DNA. TRBV21-1 is listed as a pseudogene. The CDR3 sequence is 14 residues long. CDR3 nucleotide sequence: TGTGCCAGCACCCCGGGACAGGGGCACACTGAAGCTTTCTTT. Amino acids: CASTPGQGHTEAFF.

The rearrangement joins TRBV6-5 to TRBJ1-4; D unclear. V lost 2 bases and J lost 0, with 10 bases in between. The CDR3 runs to 16 residues. CDR1 MNHEY and CDR2 SVGAGI come from the germline V gene. CDR3 DNA: TGTGCCAGCAGTTACGCGTCCTATGCAACTAATGAAAAACTGTTTTTT. Its translation is CASSYASYATNEKLFF.

The chain employs TRBV7-2 and TRBJ1-5, with D hard to call. Germline loops: CDR1 SGHTA, CDR2 FQGNSA. Trimming took 5 bases from V and 2 from J, leaving 10 bases between them. CDR3 size: 14 residues. The CDR3 DNA is TGTGCCAGCAGCCCGCTGAGGGGCAATCAGCCCCAGCATTTT. Translating gives CASSPLRGNQPQHF.

The chain joins TRBV6-5 to TRBJ1-5; D perhaps matches TRBD1 (6 bases). The V end was cut by 0 bases, the J end by 7 bases, with 10 bases between. The CDR3 length is 14 residues. Germline CDR1 and CDR2: MNHEY and SVGAGI. The CDR3: CASSYSVGGQPQHF. For the CDR3, the DNA is TGTGCCAGCAGTTACTCAGTAGGGGGACAGCCCCAGCATTTT.

This chain links TRBV5-4 with TRBJ2-3; 9 nucleotides line up with TRBD2. The CDR3 totals 16 residues. CDR1 is SGHNT and CDR2 is YYREEE in the germline V gene (reference sequence). The J segment lost 7 bases and the V segment lost 0 bases, leaving 9 bases of the junction unmatched. The CDR3 sequence: CASSLGGGGGGNTQYF. CDR3 coding DNA: TGTGCCAGCAGCTTGGGTGGTGGCGGGGGGGGCAATACGCAGTATTTT. Using reference TRBV5-4 and TRBJ2-3 for the parts outside the CDR3, the full variable domain is ETGVTQSPTHLIKTRGQQVTLRCSSQSGHNTVSWYQQALGQGPQFIFQYYREEENGRGNFPPRFSGLQFPNYSSELNVNALELDDSALYLCASSLGGGGGGNTQYFGPGTRLTVL.

The chain links TRBV2 to TRBJ2-4; D call uncertain. The CDR3 sequence is 15 residues long. The V end lost 6 bases, the J end lost 1 base, and 13 bases lay between the germline ends. CDR1 is SNHLY and CDR2 is FYNNEI in the germline V gene. The CDR3 spells CASRREEAAKNIQYF. The CDR3 DNA follows: TGTGCCAGCAGGCGAGAAGAGGCGGCCAAAAACATTCAGTACTTC.

CDR3 in amino acids: CASSWGVGNQPQHF. CDR3 coding DNA: TGTGCCAGCAGTTGGGGAGTGGGCAATCAGCCCCAGCATTTT. V is TRBV6-2 or TRBV6-3 and J is TRBJ1-5; D is unresolved. The CDR3 is 14 amino acids. Germline V gene data show CDR1 as MNHEY and CDR2 as SVGEGT. V dropped 4 bases and J dropped 2 bases, with 9 bases sitting between them.